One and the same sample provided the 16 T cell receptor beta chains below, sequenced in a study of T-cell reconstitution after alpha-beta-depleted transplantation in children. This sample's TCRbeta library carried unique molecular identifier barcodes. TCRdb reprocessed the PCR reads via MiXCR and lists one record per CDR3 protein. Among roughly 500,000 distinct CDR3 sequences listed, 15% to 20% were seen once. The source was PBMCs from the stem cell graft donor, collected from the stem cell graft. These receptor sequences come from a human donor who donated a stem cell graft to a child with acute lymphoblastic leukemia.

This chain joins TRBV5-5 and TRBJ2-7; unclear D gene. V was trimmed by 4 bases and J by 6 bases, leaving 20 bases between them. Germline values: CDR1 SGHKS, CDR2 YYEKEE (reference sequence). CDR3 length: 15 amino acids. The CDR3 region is CASSPAQVPLGEQYF. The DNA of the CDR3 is TGTGCCAGCAGCCCCGCCCAGGTGCCTTTAGGCGAGCAGTACTTC.

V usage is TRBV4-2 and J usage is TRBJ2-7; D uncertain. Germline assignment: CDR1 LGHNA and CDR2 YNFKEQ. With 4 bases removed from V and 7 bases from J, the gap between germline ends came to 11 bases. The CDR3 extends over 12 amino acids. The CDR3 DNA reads TGTGCCAGCAGCCCCCCCGGGCGGGAGCAGTACTTC. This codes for CASSPPGREQYF.

CDR3 sequence (DNA): TGTGCCAGCAGATCGGACAGGGTGGGGCCCGGGGAGCTGTTTTTT. Protein: CASRSDRVGPGELFF. The rearrangement joins TRBV2 to TRBJ2-2; 8 bases are a match to TRBD1. This CDR3 is 15 amino acids long. Germline CDR1 and CDR2: SNHLY and FYNNEI. The J segment lost 6 bases and the V segment lost 6 bases, leaving 9 bases of the junction unmatched.

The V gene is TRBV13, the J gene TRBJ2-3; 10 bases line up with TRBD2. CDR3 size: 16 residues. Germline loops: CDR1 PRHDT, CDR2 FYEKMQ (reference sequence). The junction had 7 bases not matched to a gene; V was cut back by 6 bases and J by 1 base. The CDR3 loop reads CASSDTGTSGTDTQYF. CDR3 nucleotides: TGTGCCAGCAGTGACACCGGGACTAGCGGCACAGATACGCAGTATTTT.

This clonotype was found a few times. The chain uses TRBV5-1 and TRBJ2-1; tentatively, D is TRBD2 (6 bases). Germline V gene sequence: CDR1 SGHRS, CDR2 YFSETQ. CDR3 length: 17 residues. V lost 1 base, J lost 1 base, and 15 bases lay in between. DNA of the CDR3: TGCGCCAGCAGCTTGCGTAATAGCGGTGCTTCCTACAATGAGCAGTTCTTC. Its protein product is CASSLRNSGASYNEQFF.

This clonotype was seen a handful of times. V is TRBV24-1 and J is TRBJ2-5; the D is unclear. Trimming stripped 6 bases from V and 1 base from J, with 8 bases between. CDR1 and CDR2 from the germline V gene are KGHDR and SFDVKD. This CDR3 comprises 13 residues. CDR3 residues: CATSRTGQETQYF. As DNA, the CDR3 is TGTGCCACCAGTCGCACGGGCCAAGAGACCCAGTACTTC.

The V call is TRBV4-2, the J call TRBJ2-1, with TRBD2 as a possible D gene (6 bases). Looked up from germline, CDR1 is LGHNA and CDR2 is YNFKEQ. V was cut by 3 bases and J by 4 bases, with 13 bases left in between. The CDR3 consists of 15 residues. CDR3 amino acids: CASSQPTGVYNEQFF. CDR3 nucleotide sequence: TGTGCCAGCAGCCAGCCGACGGGGGTGTACAATGAGCAGTTCTTC.

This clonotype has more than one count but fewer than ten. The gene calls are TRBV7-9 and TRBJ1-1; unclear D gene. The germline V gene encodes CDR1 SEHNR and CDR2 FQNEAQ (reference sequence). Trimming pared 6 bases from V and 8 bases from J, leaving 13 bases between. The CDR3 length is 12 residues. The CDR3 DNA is TGTGCCAGCAGTATTCAGGTCTCGGAAGCTTTCTTT. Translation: CASSIQVSEAFF.

The CDR3 region has the DNA TGTGCCAGCAGCTCCCGGGGGGGTAGCGGGGACAGCTCCTACAATGAGCAGTTCTTC. Protein product: CASSSRGGSGDSSYNEQFF. The chain carries TRBV21-1 and TRBJ2-1; no DNA check was done on the table's D call, TRBD1. TRBV21-1 is tagged as a pseudogene. This CDR3 has 19 residues.

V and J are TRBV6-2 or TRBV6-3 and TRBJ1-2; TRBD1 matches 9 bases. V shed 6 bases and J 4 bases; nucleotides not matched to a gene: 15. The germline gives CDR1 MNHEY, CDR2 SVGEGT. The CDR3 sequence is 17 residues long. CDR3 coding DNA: TGTGCCAGCAGCCCAGCCCTCGGACAGGGGAAAGGCTATGGCTACACCTTC. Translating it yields CASSPALGQGKGYGYTF.

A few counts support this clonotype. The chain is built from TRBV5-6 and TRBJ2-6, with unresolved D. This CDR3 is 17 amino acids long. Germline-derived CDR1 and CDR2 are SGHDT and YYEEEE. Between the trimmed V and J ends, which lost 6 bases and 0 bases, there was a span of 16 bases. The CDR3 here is CASTRTEIDSGANVLTF. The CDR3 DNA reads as TGTGCCAGCACCCGGACGGAGATCGACTCTGGGGCCAACGTCCTGACTTTC.

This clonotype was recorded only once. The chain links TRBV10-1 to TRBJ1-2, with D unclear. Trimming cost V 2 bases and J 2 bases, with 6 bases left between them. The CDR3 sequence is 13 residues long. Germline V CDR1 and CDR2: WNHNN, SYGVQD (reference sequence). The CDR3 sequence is CASSERSNYGYTF. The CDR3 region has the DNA TGCGCCAGCAGTGAGCGTTCAAACTATGGCTACACCTTC.

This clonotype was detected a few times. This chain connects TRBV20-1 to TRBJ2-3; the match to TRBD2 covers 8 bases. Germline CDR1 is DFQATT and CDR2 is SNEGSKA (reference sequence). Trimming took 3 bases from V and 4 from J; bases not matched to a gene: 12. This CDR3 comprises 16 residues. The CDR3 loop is CSASGGRSGSADTQYF. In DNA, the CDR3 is TGCAGTGCTAGCGGCGGGAGAAGCGGGAGTGCAGATACGCAGTATTTT.

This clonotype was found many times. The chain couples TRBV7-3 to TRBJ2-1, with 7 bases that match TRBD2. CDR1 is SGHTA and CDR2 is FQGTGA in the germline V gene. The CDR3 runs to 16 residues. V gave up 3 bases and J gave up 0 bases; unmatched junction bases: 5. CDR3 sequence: CASSFYGGSSYNEQFF. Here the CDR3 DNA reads TGTGCCAGCAGCTTTTACGGGGGGAGCTCCTACAATGAGCAGTTCTTC.

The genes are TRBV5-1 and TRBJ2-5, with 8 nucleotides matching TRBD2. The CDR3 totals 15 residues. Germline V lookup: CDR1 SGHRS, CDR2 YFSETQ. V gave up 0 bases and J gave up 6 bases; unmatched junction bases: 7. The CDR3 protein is CASSLEAGALKTQYF. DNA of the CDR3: TGCGCCAGCAGCTTGGAAGCGGGAGCCCTGAAGACCCAGTACTTC.

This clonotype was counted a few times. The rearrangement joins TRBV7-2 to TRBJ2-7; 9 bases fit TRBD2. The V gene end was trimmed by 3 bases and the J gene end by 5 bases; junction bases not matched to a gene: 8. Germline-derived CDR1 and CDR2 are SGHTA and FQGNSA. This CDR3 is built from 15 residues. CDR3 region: CASSFFFSGGHEQYF. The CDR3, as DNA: TGTGCCAGCAGCTTCTTTTTTAGCGGGGGCCACGAGCAGTACTTC.